One and the same sample provided the 10 T cell receptor delta chains below, sequenced in a study of γδ T cells in repeated Plasmodium falciparum infection. Flow sorting of PBMC yielded separate Vgamma9/Vdelta2+ and Vdelta2-negative gammadelta T cell populations for bulk repertoire analysis. TCRdb re-called clones from the multiplex PCR reads using CATT. The table has roughly 86,000 delta-chain clones, 1.4% to 1.5% seen once. The sequenced material came from gamma-delta T cells from blood. The receptors shown here come from a pool of human donors (malaria-infected and uninfected, not separated).

This clone appeared many times. The rearrangement joins TRDV1 to TRDJ1; TRDD3 agrees at 10 bases. V was clipped by 3 bases and J by 0 bases; unmatched bases: 16. Per the germline V gene, CDR1 is TSWWSYY and CDR2 is QGS. The CDR3 runs to 20 residues. This CDR3 reads CALGDNLSTTGGWHTDKLIF. As DNA, the CDR3 is TGTGCTCTTGGGGACAACCTTTCCACAACTGGGGGATGGCACACCGATAAACTCATCTTT.

Of note for this clone: The protein recorded in TCRdb matches a much larger clone and deviates from this DNA's translation at residue 6, suggesting a read error; the protein here is obtained by translating the DNA. This chain uses TRDV2 with TRDJ1, with a weak D call TRDD3 (5 bases). CDR1 is GEAIGNYY and CDR2 is EKD in the germline V gene. Trimming removed 0 bases at V and 0 bases at J, with 25 bases between. The CDR3 is 20 residues long. CDR3 in amino acids: CACDTMKGTSRISYTDKLIF. The CDR3 nucleotides read TGTGCCTGTGACACCATGAAGGGGACTTCAAGGATCTCGTACACCGATAAACTCATCTTT.

A word on this clone: A far larger clone differs by one base, so this is likely a read error. Other DNA sequences of this sample code for an identical CDR3. The CDR3 here is CALGGAFLSRTGGKYTDKLIF. The CDR3 DNA reads TGTGCTCTTGGGGGGGCCTTCCTAAGCCGTACTGGGGGAAAGTACACCGATAAGCTCATCTTT. V gene assignment gives TRDV1, but the J gene was left uncalled; the tabulated D call, TRDD3, remains unverified against the DNA. Germline-derived CDR1 and CDR2 are TSWWSYY and QGS. This CDR3 is 21 amino acids long.

Comments on this clone: Translating this DNA gives a protein that differs at residue 6 from the TCRdb one, which belongs to a much larger clone; a read error is likely, and the protein shown is this translation. This chain connects TRDV2 to TRDJ1; D is perhaps TRDD3 (5 bases). Trimming left V 0 bases short and J 9 bases short, with 19 bases between. Germline loops: CDR1 GEAIGNYY, CDR2 EKD. CDR3 length: 15 residues. The CDR3 DNA reads as TGTGCCTGTGACACCTGCCTGGGCCTCAATCGACAACTCATCTTT. Amino acids: CACDTCLGLNRQLIF.

This clone was seen only a few times. The protein held in TCRdb is that of a much larger clone and does not match this DNA's translation at residue 15, likely because of a read error; the protein shown is translated from the DNA. V usage is TRDV2 and J usage is TRDJ3, with TRDD3 identical over 13 bases. In the absence of a J gene in TCRdb, the DNA was matched to germline to assign it here. CDR1 GEAIGNYY and CDR2 EKD come from the germline V gene. The CDR3 is 23 amino acids. V was pared by 3 bases and J by 2 bases, with 18 bases of the junction left unmatched. The CDR3: CACDAGLEVLGDTPTWDTRQMFF. CDR3 nucleotides: TGTGCCTGTGACGCGGGGTTAGAGGTACTGGGGGATACGCCGACCTGGGACACCCGACAGATGTTTTTC.

On this clone itself: For this DNA, TCRdb reports the protein of a much larger clone, which diverges at residue 16, most likely from a read error; the protein presented here is translated directly from the DNA. V is TRDV2 and J is TRDJ3; 13 bases are shared with TRDD3. No J gene was available from TCRdb, and it was assigned here by a germline match of the DNA. Germline trimming cut 3 bases from V and 5 bases from J; bases unmatched to any gene: 21. The CDR3 sequence is 23 residues long. The germline gives CDR1 GEAIGNYY, CDR2 EKD. The CDR3 spells CACDAGLEVLGDTPARDTRQMFF. In DNA form, the CDR3 reads TGTGCCTGTGACGCGGGGTTAGAGGTACTGGGGGATACGCCGGCCCGGGACACCCGACAGATGTTTTTC.

A note on this clone: TCRdb records a much larger clone's protein for this DNA, with a difference at residue 10 that likely arises from a read error; the protein given is the translation of the DNA. This rearrangement joins TRDV2 to TRDJ1, with 13 bases lining up with TRDD3. Matching the DNA to germline supplied the J gene, which TCRdb does not give. Germline values: CDR1 GEAIGNYY, CDR2 EKD. The length of the CDR3 is 16 residues. Germline trimming cut 4 bases from V and 2 bases from J; bases unmatched to any gene: 6. The CDR3 DNA is TGTGCCTGTGAAGCACTGGGGGATACGAGGACCGATAAACTCATCTTT. Protein sequence: CACEALGDTRTDKLIF.

Many counts were recorded for this clone. The rearrangement uses TRDV1 and TRDJ1; 10 bases match TRDD3. The V segment lost 1 base and the J segment 0 bases; nucleotides outside the gene matches: 17. The germline CDR1 and CDR2 sequences are TSWWSYY and QGS. The CDR3 loop spans 21 amino acids. This CDR3 is CALGERLSLGDWSGYTDKLIF. DNA for the CDR3: TGTGCTCTTGGGGAACGGTTATCACTGGGGGATTGGTCGGGTTACACCGATAAACTCATCTTT.

To note about this clone: Since a far larger clone is one base different, this is likely a read error. At the DNA level, this CDR3 is encoded by other sequences in the same sample as well. The V call is TRDV1, the J call TRDJ1, with 12 positions matching TRDD3. The J gene, not given by TCRdb, was assigned here from a germline match of the nucleotide sequence. This CDR3 comprises 22 residues. Germline-derived CDR1 and CDR2 are TSWWSYY and QGS. CDR3 bases: TGTGCCCTTGGGGGAAGAGCACCCCCTAACTGGGGGATACTCTTCAACACCGATAAACTCATCTTT. Residues: CALGGRAPPNWGILFNTDKLIF.

In its sample, this clone was seen a few times. The protein TCRdb lists belongs to a much larger clone and differs from this DNA's translation at residue 11, which points to a read error; the protein shown is made from the DNA. The CDR3 loop is CACDPMLLGDPPYTDKLIF. The DNA of the CDR3 is TGTGCCTGTGACCCTATGCTTCTGGGGGATCCCCCGTACACCGATAAACTCATCTTT. The chain couples TRDV2 to TRDJ1; 9 bases are shared with TRDD3. J lost 0 bases, V lost 3 bases, and 16 bases had no gene match. The CDR3 covers 19 residues. Looked up from germline, CDR1 is GEAIGNYY and CDR2 is EKD.